The sequence of this TCR beta chain was determined in a study of Graves' ophthalmopathy and Graves' hyperthyroidism. RNA transcripts provided the template for amplifying TCR beta CDR3 regions. Investigators did first-round RT-PCR with HTBI primers, then second-round multiplex PCR. TCRdb called the multiplex PCR reads again in MiXCR, with one record for every CDR3 protein. The table records about 740,000 distinct CDR3 sequences, 35% to 50% of them present only once. No donor had other autoimmune disease, uncontrolled infection, pregnancy or lactation. This clonotype was observed once. Trimming took off 7 bases at V and 4 bases at J, with 19 bases between the two ends. This CDR3 is 15 amino acids long. Looked up from germline, CDR1 is SEHNR and CDR2 is FQNEAQ (reference sequence).

The genes are TRBV7-9 and TRBJ1-2; possible D gene TRBD1, 6 bases. Sequences were obtained from peripheral blood. This receptor was identified in an adult man with Graves' ophthalmopathy. The CDR3 coding sequence is TGTGCCAGCACCACCGGGAGGGGGGGCTTCTATGGCTACACCTTC. Residues: CASTTGRGGFYGYTF.